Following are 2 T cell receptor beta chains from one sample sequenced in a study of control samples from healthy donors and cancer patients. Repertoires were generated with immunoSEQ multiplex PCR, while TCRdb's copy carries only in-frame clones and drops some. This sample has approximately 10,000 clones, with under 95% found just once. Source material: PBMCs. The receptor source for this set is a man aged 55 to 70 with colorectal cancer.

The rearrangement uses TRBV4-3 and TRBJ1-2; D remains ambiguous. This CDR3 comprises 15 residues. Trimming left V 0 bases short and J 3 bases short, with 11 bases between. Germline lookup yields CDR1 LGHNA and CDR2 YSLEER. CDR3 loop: CASSQDRNTYYGYTF. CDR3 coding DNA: TGCGCCAGCAGCCAAGATAGGAATACGTACTATGGCTACACCTTC.

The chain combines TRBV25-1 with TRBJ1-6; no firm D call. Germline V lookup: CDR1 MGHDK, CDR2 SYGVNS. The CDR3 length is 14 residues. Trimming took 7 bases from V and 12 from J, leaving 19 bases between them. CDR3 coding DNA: TGTGCCAGCACGCCTAACAGCCTGCCTGGACCCCTCCACTTT. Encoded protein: CASTPNSLPGPLHF.